The 31 T cell receptor beta chains reported below all come from one sample, sequenced in a study of cytomegalovirus exposure and HLA in healthy donors. PCR amplification relied on 60 Vbeta primers (plus 13 Jbeta primers). Clones were read by immunoSEQ multiplex PCR, and TCRdb kept only the in-frame ones, dropping some. The table includes 95,000 to 150,000 clones, about 16% detected once. Sequencing was carried out using PBMCs. These receptor sequences come from a woman aged 18-29 years in good health and CMV-seronegative.

This sequence joins TRBV6-4 and TRBJ2-1, with 8 bases fitting TRBD1. The CDR3 contains 16 residues. Per germline, CDR1 MRHNA and CDR2 SNTAGT. Trimming at V came to 3 bases and at J to 6 bases, leaving 10 bases not matched to a gene. The CDR3 nucleotides read TGTGCCAGCAGTGAGGGGGTGGGGACAGGAGGCAATGAGCAGTTCTTC. Amino acids: CASSEGVGTGGNEQFF.

This clone was detected a few times. This sequence joins TRBV28 and TRBJ1-1; D possibly corresponds to TRBD1 (6 bases). The germline V gene has CDR1 MDHEN and CDR2 SYDVKM. Trimming took 4 bases from V and 3 from J, leaving 9 bases between them. The CDR3 extends over 13 amino acids. In DNA form, the CDR3 reads TGTGCCAGCAGTTATCCAGGGGACACTGAAGCTTTCTTT. This codes for CASSYPGDTEAFF.

The genes are TRBV4-3 and TRBJ2-1, with D possibly TRBD2 on 5 matching bases. Germline CDR1 and CDR2: LGHNA and YSLEER. The ends were cut back, 8 bases at V and 7 bases at J, with 18 bases in the middle. The CDR3 sequence is 14 residues long. The CDR3 DNA follows: TGCGCCAGCTCTCGCCGGGGTAATGGAAATGAGCAGTTCTTC. Translating gives CASSRRGNGNEQFF.

This chain joins TRBV4-2 and TRBJ1-2, with D possibly TRBD1 on 5 matching bases. The CDR3 length is 15 residues. V dropped 2 bases and J dropped 7 bases, with 17 bases sitting between them. The germline gives CDR1 LGHNA, CDR2 YNFKEQ. CDR3 sequence (DNA): TGTGCCAGCAGCCAATCCGCCGGGACTCCTCTTGGCTACACCTTC. Translation gives CASSQSAGTPLGYTF.

V gene TRBV9 combines with J gene TRBJ2-1; TRBD2 agrees at 10 bases. The CDR3 is 16 amino acids. In germline, CDR1 is SGDLS, CDR2 YYNGEE. V shed 3 bases, J shed 0 bases, and the junction held 3 bases outside the gene matches. CDR3 nucleotide sequence: TGTGCCAGCAGCGCCCCTAGCGGGAGCTCCTACAATGAGCAGTTCTTC. This sequence encodes CASSAPSGSSYNEQFF.

This sequence joins TRBV9 and TRBJ2-3; 7 bases align to TRBD2. CDR1 and CDR2 (germline): SGDLS, YYNGEE. The CDR3 loop spans 15 amino acids. Trimming at V came to 1 base and at J to 0 bases, leaving 2 bases not matched to a gene. CDR3: CASSVIGGSTDTQYF. The CDR3 bases are TGTGCCAGCAGCGTAATCGGGGGGAGCACAGATACGCAGTATTTT.

This chain links TRBV7-9 with TRBJ2-3, with TRBD2 identical over 8 bases. The V gene end was trimmed by 5 bases and the J gene end by 0 bases; junction bases not matched to a gene: 7. From germline, CDR1 is SEHNR and CDR2 FQNEAQ (reference sequence). The CDR3 is 16 residues long. The CDR3 DNA sequence: TGTGCCAGCAGCGAAATAGCGGGACTCAGCACAGATACGCAGTATTTT. It translates to CASSEIAGLSTDTQYF.

V gene TRBV7-9 combines with J gene TRBJ1-2, with D possibly TRBD1 on 6 matching bases. CDR3 size: 13 residues. V was cut by 0 bases and J by 7 bases, with 9 bases left in between. Looked up from germline, CDR1 is SEHNR and CDR2 is FQNEAQ (reference sequence). The CDR3 loop reads CASSLARGSGYTF. CDR3 nucleotide sequence: TGTGCCAGCAGCTTAGCTAGGGGGAGTGGCTACACCTTC.

The chain has TRBV9 and TRBJ2-5; 13 nucleotides agree with TRBD2. Per the germline V gene, CDR1 is SGDLS and CDR2 is YYNGEE. J was trimmed by 4 bases and V by 4 bases; bases with no gene match: 7. This CDR3 has 16 amino acids. Here the CDR3 reads CASSPRTSGSGETQYF. The CDR3 bases are TGTGCCAGCAGCCCGCGGACTAGCGGGAGCGGAGAGACCCAGTACTTC.

V usage is TRBV9 and J usage is TRBJ2-3; D remains ambiguous. Trimming left V 4 bases short and J 0 bases short, with 9 bases between. There are 14 residues in the CDR3. The germline V gene has CDR1 SGDLS and CDR2 YYNGEE. The CDR3 coding sequence is TGTGCCAGCAGCATCCAAACTAGCACAGATACGCAGTATTTT. This sequence encodes CASSIQTSTDTQYF.

This chain links TRBV28 with TRBJ2-7; 9 nucleotides align to TRBD1. Germline CDR1 is MDHEN and CDR2 is SYDVKM. Trimming took 5 bases from V and 2 from J; bases not matched to a gene: 19. The CDR3 contains 19 residues. CDR3 region: CASSPRPGTGSPFPYEQYF. The CDR3 coding sequence is TGTGCCAGCAGTCCTCGTCCCGGGACAGGGTCCCCCTTCCCCTACGAGCAGTACTTC.

This chain connects TRBV7-6 to TRBJ2-7; D unresolved. V lost 5 bases and J lost 0, with 17 bases in between. This CDR3 spans 16 amino acids. Germline lookup yields CDR1 SGHVS and CDR2 FNYEAQ. CDR3 coding DNA: TGTGCCAGCAGCCGTAACGCCAGGCTCAGCTCCTACGAGCAGTACTTC. This gives the protein CASSRNARLSSYEQYF.

This chain connects TRBV11-2 to TRBJ2-2; D unclear. This CDR3 has 17 amino acids. V lost 5 bases and J 8 bases, leaving 24 bases between the germline ends. Per the germline V gene, CDR1 is SGHAT and CDR2 is FQNNGV. The CDR3 bases are TGTGCCAGCAGCCCCAGCAGGCCGCCAGACCTTATAGGGGAGCTGTTTTTT. It is translated as CASSPSRPPDLIGELFF. Complete variable domain (other parts from reference TRBV11-2 and TRBJ2-2): EAGVAQSPRYKIIEKRQSVAFWCNPISGHATLYWYQQILGQGPKLLIQFQNNGVVDDSQLPKDRFSAERLKGVDSTLKIQPAKLEDSAVYLCASSPSRPPDLIGELFFGEGSRLTVL.

The chain employs TRBV2 and TRBJ1-1; 10 bases match TRBD1. Germline values: CDR1 SNHLY, CDR2 FYNNEI. V lost 7 bases and J lost 10; bases outside the gene matches: 9. The length of the CDR3 is 13 residues. The CDR3 region is CASMSGTGDGAFF. Written as DNA, the CDR3 is TGTGCCAGCATGTCCGGGACAGGGGATGGAGCTTTCTTT.

There are a few counts of this clone. V and J are TRBV6-5 and TRBJ2-1; D may be TRBD1 (5 bases). Trimming left V 8 bases short and J 3 bases short, with 14 bases between. CDR3 length: 14 amino acids. Germline loops: CDR1 MNHEY, CDR2 SVGAGI. CDR3 amino acids: CASQFSRVYNEQFF. CDR3 DNA: TGTGCCAGCCAATTTAGCAGGGTCTACAATGAGCAGTTCTTC.

This clone came up a few times. The chain links TRBV7-9 to TRBJ1-3; D might be TRBD1 (5 bases). The CDR3 length is 15 residues. Per the germline V gene, CDR1 is SEHNR and CDR2 is FQNEAQ (reference sequence). With 2 bases removed from V and 3 bases from J, the gap between germline ends came to 11 bases. The chain's CDR3 is CASSLRGGSGNTIYF. DNA for the CDR3: TGTGCCAGCAGCTTACGCGGGGGGAGTGGAAACACCATATATTTT.

This chain links TRBV30 with TRBJ1-4; D might be TRBD1 (6 bases). Germline V gives CDR1 GTSNPN, CDR2 SVGIG (reference sequence). The germline V and J ends were trimmed by 3 bases and 5 bases, with 16 bases remaining between them. The CDR3 runs to 15 residues. This CDR3 is CAWRRRTALNEKLFF. In nucleotides, the CDR3 is TGTGCCTGGAGAAGAAGGACAGCACTAAATGAAAAACTGTTTTTT.

The chain links TRBV6-1 to TRBJ1-2; 9 bases are a match to TRBD1. V lost 2 bases and J lost 2; bases outside the gene matches: 6. CDR3 size: 16 residues. Germline values: CDR1 MNHNS, CDR2 SASEGT. The DNA for the CDR3 is TGTGCCAGCAGTGAACCGACAGGGGGGCGGAACTATGGCTACACCTTC. Its translation: CASSEPTGGRNYGYTF.

This chain joins TRBV27 and TRBJ2-7, with D maybe TRBD2 (6 bases). CDR1 is MNHEY, CDR2 SMNVEV, per germline (reference sequence). V was trimmed by 0 bases and J by 6 bases, leaving 12 bases between them. The CDR3 contains 14 residues. Here the CDR3 reads CASSLSRGSGEQYF. As DNA, the CDR3 is TGTGCCAGCAGTTTATCTCGGGGGTCCGGCGAGCAGTACTTC.

This clone was picked up a small number of times. This chain uses TRBV5-4 with TRBJ2-5, with D possibly TRBD2 on 6 matching bases. CDR3 size: 16 residues. Trimming pared 3 bases from V and 2 bases from J, leaving 17 bases between. Germline V lookup: CDR1 SGHNT, CDR2 YYREEE (reference sequence). The CDR3 region is CASSSPAAGRQETQYF. In DNA form, the CDR3 reads TGTGCCAGCAGCTCTCCGGCGGCAGGGAGGCAAGAGACCCAGTACTTC.

The J gene is TRBJ2-1, the V gene TRBV27; 11 positions match TRBD2. Per the germline V gene, CDR1 is MNHEY and CDR2 is SMNVEV (reference sequence). Trimming removed 6 bases from V and 4 bases from J; junction bases left unmatched: 8. The CDR3 covers 16 residues. CDR3 bases: TGTGCCAGCAGCAACCGACTAGCGGGAAGATACAATGAGCAGTTCTTC. Protein product: CASSNRLAGRYNEQFF.

This rearrangement joins TRBV27 to TRBJ1-2, with a tentative D call TRBD1 (6 bases). The CDR3 sequence is 14 residues long. Trimming pared 2 bases from V and 4 bases from J, leaving 11 bases between. The germline gives CDR1 MNHEY, CDR2 SMNVEV (reference sequence). DNA of the CDR3: TGTGCCAGCAGTTTAGGGGGCGCGGGCTATGGCTACACCTTC. This translates into CASSLGGAGYGYTF.

The table lists this clone with a few counts. This sequence joins TRBV14 and TRBJ1-2, with 7 bases that match TRBD1. The germline V gene encodes CDR1 SGHDN and CDR2 FVKESK. Trimming took 2 bases from V and 7 from J; bases not matched to a gene: 13. The CDR3 runs to 16 residues. CDR3 coding DNA: TGTGCCAGCAGCCAATTTGCGACCCGGGACAGAAGTGGCTACACCTTC. Residues: CASSQFATRDRSGYTF.

The CDR3 coding sequence is TGTGCCAGCACCACGACCGGGGGGGAGCAGTACTTC. Translation: CASTTTGGEQYF. The chain employs TRBV2 and TRBJ2-7; 7 bases are shared with TRBD2. J was trimmed by 7 bases and V by 7 bases; bases with no gene match: 7. Per the germline V gene, CDR1 is SNHLY and CDR2 is FYNNEI. The CDR3 spans 12 residues.

This chain connects TRBV9 to TRBJ1-2; 10 bases fit TRBD1. The V gene's germline CDR1 is SGDLS and CDR2 YYNGEE. J was trimmed by 7 bases and V by 0 bases; bases with no gene match: 6. The CDR3 runs to 15 residues. The CDR3 spells CASSVGQGASFGYTF. In DNA form, the CDR3 reads TGTGCCAGCAGCGTAGGACAGGGGGCCTCCTTTGGCTACACCTTC.

This clone was picked up many times. In DNA, the CDR3 is TGCGCCAGCAGCCAAGATCAAGGACTAGCGACCGGGGAGCTGTTTTTT. Amino acid sequence: CASSQDQGLATGELFF. The chain employs TRBV4-3 and TRBJ2-2; 9 bases match TRBD2. Germline values: CDR1 LGHNA, CDR2 YSLEER. This CDR3 region has 16 residues. Germline trimming cut 0 bases from V and 5 bases from J; bases unmatched to any gene: 4.

This clone occurred a few times. The chain joins TRBV5-1 to TRBJ2-7; 10 bases align to TRBD1. Trimming at V came to 4 bases and at J to 1 base, leaving 5 bases not matched to a gene. CDR1 is SGHRS, CDR2 YFSETQ, per germline. This CDR3 has 15 amino acids. The CDR3 DNA is TGCGCCAGCAGCCCGGGACAGGGGAGTTCCTACGAGCAGTACTTC. As protein: CASSPGQGSSYEQYF. The whole variable domain, filled in from reference TRBV5-1 and TRBJ2-7, reads KAGVTQTPRYLIKTRGQQVTLSCSPISGHRSVSWYQQTPGQGLQFLFEYFSETQRNKGNFPGRFSGRQFSNSRSEMNVSTLELGDSALYLCASSPGQGSSYEQYFGPGTRLTVT.

This clone was detected only a few times. V usage is TRBV29-1 and J usage is TRBJ2-2; D might be TRBD1 (6 bases). Trimming shortened V by 7 bases and J by 3 bases, and 12 bases separated the two germline ends. Per germline, CDR1 SQVTM and CDR2 ANQGSEA. The CDR3 extends over 13 amino acids. The CDR3 spells CSARDTHTGELFF. CDR3 nucleotides: TGCAGCGCCCGGGACACACACACCGGGGAGCTGTTTTTT.

The rearrangement joins TRBV7-9 to TRBJ2-3; D gene ambiguous. Germline CDR1 is SEHNR and CDR2 is FQNEAQ (reference sequence). This CDR3 contains 15 residues. V dropped 3 bases and J dropped 0 bases, with 10 bases sitting between them. The CDR3 spells CASSFRDSSTDTQYF. In nucleotides, the CDR3 is TGTGCCAGCAGCTTCCGAGATTCTAGCACAGATACGCAGTATTTT.

The CDR3 DNA follows: TGTGCCAGCAGCCCCGGGACTAACTACAATGAGCAGTTCTTC. This codes for CASSPGTNYNEQFF. The rearrangement uses TRBV6-4 and TRBJ2-1; the match to TRBD2 covers 7 bases. CDR1 and CDR2 from the germline V gene are MRHNA and SNTAGT. The CDR3 spans 14 residues. J gave up 3 bases and V 6 bases, and 5 bases lay outside the gene matches.

The table lists this clone with a few counts. The chain has TRBV6-4 and TRBJ2-3, with 8 bases matching TRBD2. The length of the CDR3 is 15 residues. Germline CDR1 reads MRHNA; CDR2 reads SNTAGT. The V and J ends lost 4 bases and 6 bases, in that order; junction bases with no gene match: 9. Here the CDR3 DNA reads TGTGCCAGCAGTGTTGGGCGGGGGGCCGCGGATACGCAGTATTTT. It codes for CASSVGRGAADTQYF.